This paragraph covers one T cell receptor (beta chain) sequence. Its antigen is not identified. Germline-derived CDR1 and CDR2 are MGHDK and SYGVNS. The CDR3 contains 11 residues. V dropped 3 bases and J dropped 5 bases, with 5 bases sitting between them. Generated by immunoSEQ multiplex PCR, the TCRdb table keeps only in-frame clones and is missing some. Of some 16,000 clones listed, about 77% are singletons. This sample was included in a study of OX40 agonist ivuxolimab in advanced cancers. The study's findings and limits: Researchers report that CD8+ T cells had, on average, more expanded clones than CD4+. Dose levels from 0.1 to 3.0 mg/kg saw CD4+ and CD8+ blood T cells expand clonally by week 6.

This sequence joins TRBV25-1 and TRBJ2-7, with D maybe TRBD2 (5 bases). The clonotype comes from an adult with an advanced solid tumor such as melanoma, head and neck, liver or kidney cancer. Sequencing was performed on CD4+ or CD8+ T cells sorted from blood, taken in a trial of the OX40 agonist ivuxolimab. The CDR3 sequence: CASSDGNEQYF. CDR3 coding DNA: TGTGCCAGCAGTGACGGGAACGAGCAGTACTTC.